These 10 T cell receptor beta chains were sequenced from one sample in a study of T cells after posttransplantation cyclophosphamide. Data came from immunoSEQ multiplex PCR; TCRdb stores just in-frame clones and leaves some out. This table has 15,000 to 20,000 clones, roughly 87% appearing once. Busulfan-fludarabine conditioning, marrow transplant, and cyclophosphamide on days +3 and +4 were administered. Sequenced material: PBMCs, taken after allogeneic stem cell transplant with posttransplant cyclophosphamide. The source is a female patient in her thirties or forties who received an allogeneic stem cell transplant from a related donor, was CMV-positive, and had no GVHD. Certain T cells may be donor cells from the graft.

For the CDR3, the DNA is TGTGCCAGCAGCTTGTTAAGGGCAGGGGGTACCAATGAGCAGTTCTTC. It codes for CASSLLRAGGTNEQFF. This chain uses TRBV5-6 with TRBJ2-1, with 7 positions matching TRBD1. Germline V gene data show CDR1 as SGHDT and CDR2 as YYEEEE. J was trimmed by 6 bases and V by 1 base; bases with no gene match: 10. The CDR3 loop spans 16 amino acids.

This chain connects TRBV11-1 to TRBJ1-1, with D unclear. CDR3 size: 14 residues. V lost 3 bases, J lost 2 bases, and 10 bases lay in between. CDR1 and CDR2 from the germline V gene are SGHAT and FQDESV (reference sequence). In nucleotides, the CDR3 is TGTGCCAGCAGCTTCCAATTTTTCAACACTGAAGCTTTCTTT. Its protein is CASSFQFFNTEAFF.

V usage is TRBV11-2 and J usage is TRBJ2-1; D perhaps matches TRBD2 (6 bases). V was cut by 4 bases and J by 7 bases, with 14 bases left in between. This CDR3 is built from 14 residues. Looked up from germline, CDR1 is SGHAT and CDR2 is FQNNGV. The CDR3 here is CASSSRLGVNEQFF. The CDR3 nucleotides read TGTGCCAGCAGCTCAAGACTAGGGGTAAATGAGCAGTTCTTC.

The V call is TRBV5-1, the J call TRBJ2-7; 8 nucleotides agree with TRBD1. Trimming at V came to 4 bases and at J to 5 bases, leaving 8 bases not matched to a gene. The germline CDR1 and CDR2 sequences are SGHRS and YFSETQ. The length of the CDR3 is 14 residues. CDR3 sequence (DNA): TGCGCCAGCAGCCCCACCGGACAGGGCAACGAGCAGTACTTC. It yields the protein CASSPTGQGNEQYF. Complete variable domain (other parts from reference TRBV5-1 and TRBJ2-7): KAGVTQTPRYLIKTRGQQVTLSCSPISGHRSVSWYQQTPGQGLQFLFEYFSETQRNKGNFPGRFSGRQFSNSRSEMNVSTLELGDSALYLCASSPTGQGNEQYFGPGTRLTVT.

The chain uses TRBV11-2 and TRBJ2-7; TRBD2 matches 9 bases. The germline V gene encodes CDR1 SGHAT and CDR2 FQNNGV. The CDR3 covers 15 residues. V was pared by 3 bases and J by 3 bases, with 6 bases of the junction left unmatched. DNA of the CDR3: TGTGCCAGCAGCTTCTTAGCGGGAGTCAGCTACGAGCAGTACTTC. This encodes CASSFLAGVSYEQYF.

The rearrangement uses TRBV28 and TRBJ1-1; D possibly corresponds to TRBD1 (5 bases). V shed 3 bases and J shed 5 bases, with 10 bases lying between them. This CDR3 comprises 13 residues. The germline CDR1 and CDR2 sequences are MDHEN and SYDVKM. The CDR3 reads CASSFGGETEAFF. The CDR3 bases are TGTGCCAGCAGTTTTGGGGGGGAGACTGAAGCTTTCTTT.

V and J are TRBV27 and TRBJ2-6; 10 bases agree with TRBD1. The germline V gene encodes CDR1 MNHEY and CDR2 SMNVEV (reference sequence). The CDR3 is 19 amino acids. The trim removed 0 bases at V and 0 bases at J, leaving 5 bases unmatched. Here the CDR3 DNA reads TGTGCCAGCAGTTTATCAGCGGGACAGGGGCTCTCTGGGGCCAACGTCCTGACTTTC. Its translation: CASSLSAGQGLSGANVLTF.

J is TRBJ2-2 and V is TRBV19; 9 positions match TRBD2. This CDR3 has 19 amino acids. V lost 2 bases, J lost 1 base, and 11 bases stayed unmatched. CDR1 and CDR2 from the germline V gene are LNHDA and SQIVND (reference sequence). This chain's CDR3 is CASSITRPRLAVNTGELFF. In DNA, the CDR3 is TGTGCCAGTAGTATAACCCGACCGAGACTAGCGGTGAACACCGGGGAGCTGTTTTTT.

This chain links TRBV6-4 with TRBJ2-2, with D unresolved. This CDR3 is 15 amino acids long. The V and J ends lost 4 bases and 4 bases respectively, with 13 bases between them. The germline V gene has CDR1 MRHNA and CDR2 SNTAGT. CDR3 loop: CASSALSAATGELFF. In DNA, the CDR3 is TGTGCCAGCAGTGCCTTGAGTGCTGCCACCGGGGAGCTGTTTTTT.

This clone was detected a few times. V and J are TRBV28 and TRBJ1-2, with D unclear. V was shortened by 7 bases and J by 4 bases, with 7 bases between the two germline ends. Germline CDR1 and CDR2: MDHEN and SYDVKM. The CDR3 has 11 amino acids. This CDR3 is CASNSRYGYTF. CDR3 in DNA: TGTGCCAGCAACAGCCGCTATGGCTACACCTTC.